The 8 T cell receptor beta chains in this list originate from one sample, sequenced in a study of graft-versus-host responses after intestinal transplantation. Only in-frame clones appear in the TCRdb table, and some are missing; sequencing was by immunoSEQ multiplex PCR. The profile shows about 85,000 clones, less than 95% of them singletons. No antigen has been identified for these receptors. Sequencing used unstimulated CD8+ T cells sorted from spleen or lymph node cells, obtained before transplant. These TCRs come from a human donor who was the organ donor for an intestinal transplant.

The V call is TRBV28, the J call TRBJ1-1; TRBD1 aligns across 11 bases. This CDR3 is built from 14 residues. Trimming removed 6 bases from V and 8 bases from J; junction bases left unmatched: 8. From germline, CDR1 is MDHEN and CDR2 SYDVKM. The CDR3 region is CASSHDRDRGEAFF. CDR3 DNA: TGTGCCAGCAGCCACGACCGGGACAGGGGGGAAGCTTTCTTT.

The chain couples TRBV4-1 to TRBJ2-2; 14 nucleotides align to TRBD2. Germline V gene data show CDR1 as MGHRA and CDR2 as YSYEKL. The CDR3 is 18 amino acids. The V segment lost 2 bases and the J segment 7 bases; nucleotides outside the gene matches: 9. CDR3 protein: CASSQHPTSGGANGELFF. CDR3 in DNA: TGCGCCAGCAGCCAACACCCGACTAGCGGGGGGGCCAACGGGGAGCTGTTTTTT.

V usage is TRBV28 and J usage is TRBJ2-5, with no clear D. Trimming removed 2 bases at V and 5 bases at J, with 15 bases between. The CDR3 loop spans 15 amino acids. From germline, CDR1 is MDHEN and CDR2 SYDVKM. The CDR3 sequence is CASSLRQPFGETQYF. In nucleotides, the CDR3 is TGTGCCAGCAGTTTACGGCAGCCCTTCGGGGAGACCCAGTACTTC.

The table lists this clone with a count of one. The chain uses TRBV5-1 and TRBJ1-1; tentatively, D is TRBD1 (6 bases). This CDR3 has 13 residues. V lost 5 bases and J 1 base, leaving 9 bases between the germline ends. In germline, CDR1 is SGHRS, CDR2 YFSETQ. CDR3 bases: TGCGCCAGCAGTTCCAGGGGGAACACTGAAGCTTTCTTT. The encoded protein is CASSSRGNTEAFF.

The chain has TRBV7-3 and TRBJ2-4, with 9 bases lining up with TRBD2. V trimming: 8 bases; J trimming: 5 bases; junction bases outside the gene matches: 13. Germline CDR1 is SGHTA and CDR2 is FQGTGA. This CDR3 is 16 amino acids long. The CDR3 nucleotides read TGTGCCAGCGAGGGGTTGTCTAGCGGGACGGAAAACATTCAGTACTTC. Protein sequence: CASEGLSSGTENIQYF.

This clone was found a few times. This chain links TRBV9 with TRBJ2-7, with 9 positions matching TRBD1. J lost 4 bases, V lost 1 base, and 6 bases had no gene match. Germline CDR1 and CDR2: SGDLS and YYNGEE. The CDR3 runs to 15 residues. The CDR3 DNA sequence: TGTGCCAGCAGCGTAATCGGGACAGGGATTTACGAGCAGTACTTC. Protein sequence: CASSVIGTGIYEQYF.

J is TRBJ2-3 and V is TRBV11-2; unclear D gene. The germline CDR1 and CDR2 sequences are SGHAT and FQNNGV. The CDR3 extends over 17 amino acids. Trimming shortened V by 3 bases and J by 0 bases, and 16 bases separated the two germline ends. For the CDR3, the DNA is TGTGCCAGCAGCTTTGACCCGGACGGAGCTAGCACAGATACGCAGTATTTT. It translates to CASSFDPDGASTDTQYF.

The chain links TRBV6-1 to TRBJ2-7; TRBD2 agrees at 11 bases. The J segment lost 3 bases and the V segment lost 4 bases, leaving 5 bases of the junction unmatched. In germline, CDR1 is MNHNS, CDR2 SASEGT. This CDR3 contains 15 residues. The DNA of the CDR3 is TGTGCCAGCAGTGGTGGGACTAGCGGCTACTACGAGCAGTACTTC. This codes for CASSGGTSGYYEQYF.